A single sample is the source of the 18 T cell receptor beta chains below, sequenced in a study of T cells in localized non-small cell lung cancer. Repertoires were generated with immunoSEQ multiplex PCR, while TCRdb's copy carries only in-frame clones and drops some. The data hold about 82,000 clones, with less than 85% observed a single time. The specimen was PBMCs, collected before any cancer treatment. These receptors all stem from a man between 40 and 70 years old with stage II squamous cell lung carcinoma.

The chain uses TRBV5-1 and TRBJ2-3; 9 nucleotides agree with TRBD2. The CDR3 totals 16 residues. After removal of 0 bases from V and 4 bases from J, the junction contained 6 bases not matched to a gene. Germline CDR1 SGHRS, CDR2 YFSETQ. Written as DNA, the CDR3 is TGCGCCAGCAGCTTGGACGGCGGGGGGGCGTCAGATACGCAGTATTTT. The encoded protein is CASSLDGGGASDTQYF.

The V and J genes are TRBV28 and TRBJ2-7, with 9 bases that match TRBD1. The CDR3 has 15 residues. Germline-derived CDR1 and CDR2 are MDHEN and SYDVKM. Germline trimming cut 6 bases from V and 3 bases from J; bases unmatched to any gene: 9. Here the CDR3 DNA reads TGTGCCAGCAGCGATCCGGGACAGGGACGCTACGAGCAGTACTTC. Amino acids: CASSDPGQGRYEQYF.

This clone has only one observation. The junction and the germline gene differ at one end; a read error may be behind it. V is TRBV7-9 and J is TRBJ1-1; 9 nucleotides align to TRBD1. CDR1 is SEHNR and CDR2 is FQNEAQ in the germline V gene (reference sequence). CDR3 size: 13 residues. CDR3 sequence reads: CASSLGDRVEVFF. CDR3 bases: TGTGCCAGCAGCTTAGGGGACAGGGTGGAAGTTTTCTTT.

V and J are TRBV5-1 and TRBJ2-7; TRBD1 agrees at 8 bases. CDR3 length equals 15 residues. Germline CDR1 SGHRS, CDR2 YFSETQ. Trimming cost V 4 bases and J 2 bases; bases outside gene matches: 8. CDR3 coding DNA: TGCGCCAGCAGCCACTCCCAGGGGGCGCCCTACGAGCAGTACTTC. It codes for CASSHSQGAPYEQYF.

The chain links TRBV19 to TRBJ2-3; TRBD2 agrees at 14 bases. Germline assignment: CDR1 LNHDA and CDR2 SQIVND (reference sequence). The V gene end was trimmed by 9 bases and the J gene end by 5 bases; junction bases not matched to a gene: 7. The CDR3 extends over 15 amino acids. CDR3 DNA sequence: TGTGCCAGCCGGACTAGCGGGGGGTCACGAGATACGCAGTATTTT. Its translation is CASRTSGGSRDTQYF.

V gene TRBV7-9 combines with J gene TRBJ2-3; 7 bases are shared with TRBD1. Germline V gene sequence: CDR1 SEHNR, CDR2 FQNEAQ (reference sequence). The CDR3 covers 15 residues. J lost 4 bases, V lost 3 bases, and 7 bases had no gene match. As DNA, the CDR3 is TGTGCCAGCAGCTTGGCCCGACAGGGTGCAGATACGCAGTATTTT. The encoded protein is CASSLARQGADTQYF.

The chain links TRBV13 to TRBJ2-7; D gene ambiguous. The length of the CDR3 is 17 residues. V was clipped by 5 bases and J by 0 bases, with 20 bases between them. Germline loops: CDR1 PRHDT, CDR2 FYEKMQ (reference sequence). The CDR3 DNA reads as TGTGCCAGCAGCCGGCGTCCCGCAGGTTCCCACTCCTACGAGCAGTACTTC. The encoded protein is CASSRRPAGSHSYEQYF.

V gene TRBV21-1 combines with J gene TRBJ2-7; the listed D gene, TRBD1, was not tested against the DNA. TRBV21-1 is an annotated pseudogene. The CDR3 is 15 residues long. The CDR3 here is CASSGRPGQGHEQYF. Written as DNA, the CDR3 is TGTGCCAGCAGCGGGCGACCGGGACAGGGCCACGAGCAGTACTTC.

The chain uses TRBV5-1 and TRBJ1-6; 8 bases map to TRBD1. Trimming cost V 3 bases and J 9 bases; bases outside gene matches: 5. This CDR3 is built from 14 residues. The germline V gene has CDR1 SGHRS and CDR2 YFSETQ. CDR3 nucleotides: TGCGCCAGCAGCTCGGACAGGGCCAGTTCACCCCTCCACTTT. Translating gives CASSSDRASSPLHF.

The rearrangement uses TRBV7-2 and TRBJ1-5; no clear D. The CDR3 runs 13 residues. Germline V gene data show CDR1 as SGHTA and CDR2 as FQGNSA. The V end was cut by 2 bases, the J end by 5 bases, with 7 bases between. The CDR3 nucleotides are TGTGCCAGCAGCTTAATGCTATATCAGCCCCAGCATTTT. Protein sequence: CASSLMLYQPQHF. The full variable domain, in which reference TRBV7-2 and TRBJ1-5 provide the parts outside the CDR3, is GAGVSQSPSNKVTEKGKDVELRCDPISGHTALYWYRQSLGQGLEFLIYFQGNSAPDKSGLPSDRFSAERTGGSVSTLTIQRTQQEDSAVYLCASSLMLYQPQHFGDGTRLSIL.

This rearrangement joins TRBV9 to TRBJ2-7, with 9 positions matching TRBD1. Germline trimming cut 6 bases from V and 0 bases from J; bases unmatched to any gene: 7. Germline assignment: CDR1 SGDLS and CDR2 YYNGEE. The CDR3 is 15 amino acids. The CDR3 reads CASTWDRDSSYEQYF. CDR3 nucleotides: TGTGCCAGCACCTGGGACAGGGACAGCTCCTACGAGCAGTACTTC.

This clone has only a few counts. The chain couples TRBV30 to TRBJ2-7, with D possibly being TRBD2 (5 bases). This CDR3 region has 13 residues. Germline V gene data show CDR1 as GTSNPN and CDR2 as SVGIG (reference sequence). The ends were cut back, 0 bases at V and 6 bases at J, with 12 bases in the middle. In DNA, the CDR3 is TGTGCCTGGAGTGTAACCGGGGTTGGCGAGCAGTACTTC. It encodes CAWSVTGVGEQYF.

The chain uses TRBV7-9 and TRBJ2-3; D is possibly TRBD2 (5 bases). Germline V gene sequence: CDR1 SEHNR, CDR2 FQNEAQ (reference sequence). The CDR3 runs to 17 residues. Trimming left V 3 bases short and J 1 base short, with 17 bases between. CDR3 region: CASSLVPSAGGTDTQYF. The CDR3, as DNA: TGTGCCAGCAGCTTGGTGCCAAGTGCGGGCGGCACAGATACGCAGTATTTT.

The J gene is TRBJ1-1, the V gene TRBV5-4; tentatively, D is TRBD1 (5 bases). Per germline, CDR1 SGHNT and CDR2 YYREEE (reference sequence). Trimming left V 0 bases short and J 2 bases short, with 8 bases between. CDR3 length equals 14 residues. As DNA, the CDR3 is TGTGCCAGCAGCTTGGACAGGAAAAACACTGAAGCTTTCTTT. Translated: CASSLDRKNTEAFF.

This clone was detected once. The chain recombines TRBV18 with TRBJ2-1, with D possibly being TRBD1 or TRBD2 (6 bases each). This CDR3 contains 16 residues. The germline V and J ends were trimmed by 3 bases and 0 bases, with 12 bases remaining between them. Germline lookup yields CDR1 KGHSH and CDR2 LQKENI. This CDR3 reads CASSPPGASSYNEQFF. Written as DNA, the CDR3 is TGTGCCAGCTCACCTCCGGGGGCGAGCTCCTACAATGAGCAGTTCTTC.

The chain couples TRBV5-1 to TRBJ2-3; 9 bases line up with TRBD1. The CDR3 runs to 15 residues. Germline V gives CDR1 SGHRS, CDR2 YFSETQ. J lost 4 bases, V lost 0 bases, and 3 bases had no gene match. The CDR3 DNA reads TGCGCCAGCAGCTTGGGGGACAGGGAAGCAGATACGCAGTATTTT. Translated: CASSLGDREADTQYF.

The V and J genes are TRBV6-1 and TRBJ2-4, with D perhaps matching TRBD1 (6 bases). Trimming took 0 bases from V and 2 from J, leaving 20 bases between them. The CDR3 contains 19 residues. In germline, CDR1 is MNHNS, CDR2 SASEGT. Written as DNA, the CDR3 is TGTGCCAGCAGTGAAGCTGTGGTGGGGTGGGGGCTTACCAAAAACATTCAGTACTTC. Its protein is CASSEAVVGWGLTKNIQYF.

About this clone: At the DNA level, this CDR3 is encoded by other sequences in the same sample as well. The V gene is TRBV7-9, the J gene TRBJ2-1; a possible D gene is TRBD1 (5 bases). The germline gives CDR1 SEHNR, CDR2 FQNEAQ (reference sequence). Trimming shortened V by 6 bases and J by 4 bases, and 13 bases separated the two germline ends. The CDR3 totals 14 residues. DNA of the CDR3: TGTGCCAGCAGTCCCGGACATTTGTACAATGAGCAGTTCTTC. Translating it yields CASSPGHLYNEQFF. Complete variable domain (other parts from reference TRBV7-9 and TRBJ2-1): DTGVSQNPRHKITKRGQNVTFRCDPISEHNRLYWYRQTLGQGPEFLTYFQNEAQLEKSRLLSDRFSAERPKGSFSTLEIQRTEQGDSAMYLCASSPGHLYNEQFFGPGTRLTVL.